This T cell receptor (beta chain) emerged from a study of cytomegalovirus exposure and HLA in healthy donors. Study-level points and caveats: Cytomegalovirus status was reportedly diagnosed by the classifier with high specificity and sensitivity.

Primers: 60 Vbeta forward and 13 Jbeta reverse. This table comes from immunoSEQ multiplex PCR, and its TCRdb copy is limited to in-frame clones, with some not included. The sample includes approximately 120,000 clones, roughly 80% seen only once; the top ten take around 3.6%. The germline gives CDR1 SGHRS, CDR2 YFSETQ. CDR3 length: 14 amino acids. With V trimmed by 0 bases and J by 3 bases, 0 bases remained unmatched. In regard to this clone: The antigen is unknown.

The sample comprised PBMCs. The rearrangement links TRBV5-1 to TRBJ2-7; TRBD2 aligns across 10 bases. This receptor was obtained from a man younger than 40 in good health and CMV-seronegative. The CDR3, as DNA: TGCGCCAGCAGCTTGGCTAGCGGGGGCTACGAGCAGTACTTC. It yields the protein CASSLASGGYEQYF.